A selection of T cell receptor beta chains follows, all from one sample in a study of blood T cell repertoires in COVID-19. The data were produced by immunoSEQ multiplex PCR, yet TCRdb's version contains in-frame clones alone and is incomplete. The table lists some 76,000 clones, more than 75% of them singletons. Specimen: peripheral blood. The receptors come from a human donor in a cohort sampled during active COVID-19. Each CDR3 is given with its conserved first and last residue. A D gene is named only where the DNA matches it firmly. Clone sizes are given selectively: once, few, many, or a class where the clone is expanded.

clone size	V gene	J gene	D gene	CDR3 protein
NA	TRBV6-5	TRBJ1-3	NA	CASSYSIGVAGNTIYF
once	TRBV5-1	TRBJ2-2	TRBD2	CASSLALAGAGGELFF
NA	TRBV19	TRBJ2-1	NA	CASSITRVNEQFF
NA	TRBV7-9	TRBJ2-3	NA	CASSATRRTDTQYF
NA	TRBV18	TRBJ2-5	TRBD1	CASSPGQDRRETQYF
once	TRBV3-1/TRBV3-2	TRBJ1-4	NA	CASSQGRGGEKLFF
NA	TRBV11-3	TRBJ2-1	TRBD1	CASSLGLVQGVGEQFF
NA	TRBV12-3/TRBV12-4	TRBJ2-1	NA	CASSKMERVEQFF
NA	TRBV5-1	TRBJ2-1	TRBD2	CASKIAGESYNEQFF
NA	TRBV19	TRBJ1-5	NA	CASSIQGLSQPQHF
NA	TRBV18	TRBJ2-1	NA	CASSLAGLNEQFF
NA	TRBV18	TRBJ2-1	NA	CASSLQGTPYNEQFF
NA	TRBV7-2	TRBJ1-1	NA	CASGNPDTEAFF
NA	TRBV4-3	TRBJ2-1	TRBD1	CASSPDRGTSNEQFF
NA	TRBV30	TRBJ1-5	NA	CAWSSEGGQPQHF
NA	TRBV4-1	TRBJ2-1	TRBD2	CASSQETSGPYNEQFF
NA	TRBV20-1	TRBJ2-7	NA	CSASEVAEQYF
NA	TRBV12-5	TRBJ1-3	NA	CASGLFESWERTSGNTIYF
NA	TRBV7-9	TRBJ1-1	TRBD1	CASRPWTGGTEAFF